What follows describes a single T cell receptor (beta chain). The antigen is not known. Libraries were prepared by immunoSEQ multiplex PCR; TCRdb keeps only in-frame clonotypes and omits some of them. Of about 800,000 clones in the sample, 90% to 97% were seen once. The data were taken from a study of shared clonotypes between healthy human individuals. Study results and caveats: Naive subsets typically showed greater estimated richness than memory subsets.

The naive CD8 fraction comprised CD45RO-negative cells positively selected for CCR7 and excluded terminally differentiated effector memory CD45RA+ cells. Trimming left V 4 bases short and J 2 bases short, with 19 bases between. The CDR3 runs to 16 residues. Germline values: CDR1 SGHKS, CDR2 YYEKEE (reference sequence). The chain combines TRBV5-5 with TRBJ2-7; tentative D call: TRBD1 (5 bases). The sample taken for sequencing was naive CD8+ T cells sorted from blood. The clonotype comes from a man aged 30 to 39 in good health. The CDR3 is CASSPSSGAEPYEQYF. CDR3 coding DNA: TGTGCCAGCAGCCCAAGTAGTGGGGCAGAGCCCTACGAGCAGTACTTC.